Shown below are 22 T cell receptor beta chains from a single sample sequenced in a study of beta chain features in type 1 diabetes. Study observations and caveats: Across all four CD4+ subsets, people with type 1 diabetes showed modestly shorter TCRB CDR3s.

What was sequenced were expressed TCRB transcripts, since all of the isolated RNA had been reverse transcribed. Sequenced by immunoSEQ multiplex PCR; TCRdb stores in-frame clones only, minus some. The sample shows some 660,000 clones, over 11% of them seen only once. Their specific antigens are unknown. Sequencing input: naive CD4+ T cells from blood. These receptors were collected from a man aged 18 to 29 with type 1 diabetes.

The gene calls are TRBV5-1 and TRBJ2-1; D not certain. Germline CDR1 reads SGHRS; CDR2 reads YFSETQ. The CDR3 extends over 11 amino acids. Trimming took off 1 base at V and 9 bases at J, with 5 bases between the two ends. The CDR3 spells CASSLWGEQFF. The CDR3 region has the DNA TGCGCCAGCAGCTTGTGGGGTGAGCAGTTCTTC.

This clone has more than one count but fewer than ten. This chain links TRBV6-5 with TRBJ2-4; tentatively, D is TRBD1 (6 bases). Germline V gene sequence: CDR1 MNHEY, CDR2 SVGAGI. This CDR3 comprises 15 residues. V was shortened by 0 bases and J by 11 bases, with 17 bases between the two germline ends. The CDR3 sequence: CASSYSISGAVVQYF. The CDR3, as DNA: TGTGCCAGCAGTTACTCGATCTCAGGGGCAGTCGTTCAGTACTTC.

The rearrangement uses TRBV5-1 and TRBJ2-1; TRBD1 matches 7 bases. The CDR3 loop spans 15 amino acids. The J segment lost 3 bases and the V segment lost 4 bases, leaving 7 bases of the junction unmatched. The germline V gene encodes CDR1 SGHRS and CDR2 YFSETQ. The CDR3 spells CASSPETGNYNEQFF. The DNA for the CDR3 is TGCGCCAGCAGCCCAGAGACAGGGAACTACAATGAGCAGTTCTTC. Full variable domain (remainder filled in from reference TRBV5-1 and TRBJ2-1): KAGVTQTPRYLIKTRGQQVTLSCSPISGHRSVSWYQQTPGQGLQFLFEYFSETQRNKGNFPGRFSGRQFSNSRSEMNVSTLELGDSALYLCASSPETGNYNEQFFGPGTRLTVL.

The rearrangement joins TRBV4-2 to TRBJ2-5; the D gene is possibly TRBD2 (5 bases). This CDR3 region has 18 residues. V was clipped by 0 bases and J by 4 bases, with 21 bases between them. CDR1 is LGHNA and CDR2 is YNFKEQ in the germline V gene. CDR3 sequence: CASSQERVGGRRGETQYF. The CDR3 DNA is TGTGCCAGCAGCCAAGAGAGGGTAGGTGGGAGAAGAGGAGAGACCCAGTACTTC.

V usage is TRBV7-9 and J usage is TRBJ2-7; 13 nucleotides agree with TRBD2. This CDR3 has 17 residues. The V gene end was trimmed by 3 bases and the J gene end by 2 bases; junction bases not matched to a gene: 7. Germline CDR1 is SEHNR and CDR2 is FQNEAQ (reference sequence). The CDR3 DNA reads as TGTGCCAGCAGCTTGGGGACTAGCGGGAACCACCCCTACGAGCAGTACTTC. Its protein product is CASSLGTSGNHPYEQYF. The whole variable domain, remainder taken from reference TRBV7-9 and TRBJ2-7, is DTGVSQNPRHKITKRGQNVTFRCDPISEHNRLYWYRQTLGQGPEFLTYFQNEAQLEKSRLLSDRFSAERPKGSFSTLEIQRTEQGDSAMYLCASSLGTSGNHPYEQYFGPGTRLTVT.

This clone was detected many times. The sample carries other DNA sequences with the same CDR3. J is TRBJ1-1 and V is TRBV7-9; D unclear. Trimming removed 2 bases at V and 1 base at J, with 5 bases between. Germline-derived CDR1 and CDR2 are SEHNR and FQNEAQ (reference sequence). The CDR3 loop spans 13 amino acids. The CDR3 is CASSLQENTEAFF. Written as DNA, the CDR3 is TGTGCCAGCAGCTTACAGGAGAACACTGAAGCTTTCTTT.

In the case of this clone: At one boundary the junction diverges from the germline segment, which might be a read error. J is TRBJ2-5 and V is TRBV7-7; 9 nucleotides align to TRBD1. The CDR3 consists of 16 residues. CDR1 and CDR2 (germline): SSHAT, FNYEAQ (reference sequence). CDR3 sequence reads: CASSPGQGQGFGTQYF. CDR3 nucleotides: TGTGCTAGCAGCCCCGGACAGGGGCAAGGATTTGGGACCCAGTACTTC.

This clone was detected only a few times. The CDR3 is CASSVRTGLSNQPQHF. CDR3 coding DNA: TGTGCCAGCAGTGTCCGAACGGGGCTGAGCAATCAGCCCCAGCATTTT. This chain links TRBV2 with TRBJ1-5; a weak D match, TRBD1 (5 bases). V gave up 4 bases and J gave up 1 base, with 14 bases separating them. This CDR3 region has 16 residues. Germline loops: CDR1 SNHLY, CDR2 FYNNEI.

This clone was detected a few times. The rearrangement joins TRBV11-2 to TRBJ1-1; D gene ambiguous. The CDR3 consists of 14 residues. With 5 bases removed from V and 1 base from J, the gap between germline ends came to 11 bases. In germline, CDR1 is SGHAT, CDR2 FQNNGV. The CDR3 sequence is CASSESRTNTEAFF. CDR3 bases: TGTGCCAGCAGCGAGAGCAGGACGAACACTGAAGCTTTCTTT.

This clone occurred a few times. The chain combines TRBV15 with TRBJ1-5; possible D gene TRBD1, 5 bases. CDR1 and CDR2 (germline): LNHNV, YYDKDF (reference sequence). Trimming removed 4 bases at V and 5 bases at J, with 12 bases between. The CDR3 contains 14 residues. The CDR3 DNA sequence: TGTGCCACCAGCATTCCCTCGGGGGATCAGCCCCAGCATTTT. This sequence encodes CATSIPSGDQPQHF.

This chain links TRBV2 with TRBJ1-2; TRBD1 might be the D (5 bases). V lost 3 bases, J lost 4 bases, and 12 bases lay in between. This CDR3 contains 14 residues. Germline loops: CDR1 SNHLY, CDR2 FYNNEI. This chain's CDR3 is CASSDLLGGYGYTF. CDR3 sequence (DNA): TGTGCCAGCAGTGACCTCTTGGGGGGCTATGGCTACACCTTC.

This chain connects TRBV7-9 to TRBJ2-1; D possibly matches TRBD1 or TRBD2 (5 bases each). Germline lookup yields CDR1 SEHNR and CDR2 FQNEAQ (reference sequence). The V gene lost 0 bases and the J gene lost 9 bases, with 6 bases spanning the gap. This CDR3 spans 12 amino acids. The CDR3 coding sequence is TGTGCCAGCAGCTTAGCGGGACCTGAGCAGTTCTTC. Protein product: CASSLAGPEQFF.

This clone was detected only a few times. V gene TRBV7-8 combines with J gene TRBJ1-3; the D is unclear. The CDR3 loop spans 13 amino acids. The germline V gene encodes CDR1 SGHVS and CDR2 FQNEAQ. V was cut by 2 bases and J by 1 base, with 3 bases left in between. CDR3 loop: CASSLLSGNTIYF. Here the CDR3 DNA reads TGTGCCAGCAGCTTACTGTCTGGAAACACCATATATTTT. Complete variable domain (other parts from reference TRBV7-8 and TRBJ1-3): GAGVSQSPRYKVAKRGQDVALRCDPISGHVSLFWYQQALGQGPEFLTYFQNEAQLDKSGLPSDRFFAERPEGSVSTLKIQRTQQEDSAVYLCASSLLSGNTIYFGEGSWLTVV.

This chain joins TRBV27 and TRBJ1-6; D gene unclear. V lost 1 base and J 8 bases, leaving 12 bases between the germline ends. CDR3 size: 15 residues. Germline V lookup: CDR1 MNHEY, CDR2 SMNVEV (reference sequence). This CDR3 is CASSLYFLGDSPLHF. The DNA of the CDR3 is TGTGCCAGCAGTTTATACTTCCTCGGGGATTCACCCCTCCACTTT.

The chain uses TRBV5-1 and TRBJ2-4; D gene unclear. This CDR3 contains 15 residues. Germline V CDR1 and CDR2: SGHRS, YFSETQ. V lost 3 bases and J 0 bases, leaving 10 bases between the germline ends. Written as DNA, the CDR3 is TGCGCCAGCAGCTCTACACGGGTAGCCAAAAACATTCAGTACTTC. Translating it yields CASSSTRVAKNIQYF.

This chain connects TRBV5-1 to TRBJ2-7; 8 bases agree with TRBD2. This CDR3 spans 16 amino acids. Unmatched junction bases numbered 11, after V lost 4 bases and J lost 2 bases. Looked up from germline, CDR1 is SGHRS and CDR2 is YFSETQ. CDR3 residues: CASSPLNSGVTYEQYF. In DNA form, the CDR3 reads TGCGCCAGCAGCCCCCTCAATAGCGGGGTCACCTACGAGCAGTACTTC.

V usage is TRBV7-9 and J usage is TRBJ1-1; unclear D gene. Trimming removed 3 bases from V and 2 bases from J, with 7 bases in between. The germline V gene encodes CDR1 SEHNR and CDR2 FQNEAQ (reference sequence). The CDR3 is 13 residues long. The CDR3 DNA reads as TGTGCCAGCAGCTTGTCCATCAACACTGAAGCTTTCTTT. Translating it yields CASSLSINTEAFF.

This clone was counted only a few times. This chain links TRBV15 with TRBJ1-6; tentatively, D is TRBD1 (6 bases). Trimming stripped 1 base from V and 8 bases from J, with 12 bases between. This CDR3 comprises 15 residues. Germline assignment: CDR1 LNHNV and CDR2 YYDKDF (reference sequence). The CDR3 region is CATSRASDRDSPLHF. DNA for the CDR3: TGTGCCACCAGCAGAGCTTCGGACAGAGATTCACCCCTCCACTTT.

The chain carries TRBV30 and TRBJ2-1, with D hard to call. Looked up from germline, CDR1 is GTSNPN and CDR2 is SVGIG (reference sequence). The CDR3 totals 15 residues. The V and J ends lost 1 base and 6 bases respectively, with 16 bases between them. The CDR3 region has the DNA TGTGCCTGGAGTGCGCTGGTCGCAGAAGTCAATGAGCAGTTCTTC. It is translated as CAWSALVAEVNEQFF.

The chain combines TRBV27 with TRBJ2-1, with a weak D call TRBD1 (5 bases). The length of the CDR3 is 14 residues. Trimming removed 4 bases from V and 1 base from J, with 8 bases in between. From germline, CDR1 is MNHEY and CDR2 SMNVEV (reference sequence). The CDR3 region is CASSWAGSYNEQFF. CDR3 nucleotides: TGTGCCAGCAGTTGGGCAGGGTCCTACAATGAGCAGTTCTTC.

V gene TRBV6-5 combines with J gene TRBJ2-3, with TRBD2 matching 7 bases. CDR3 length: 14 amino acids. Germline lookup yields CDR1 MNHEY and CDR2 SVGAGI. The J segment lost 0 bases and the V segment lost 8 bases, leaving 5 bases of the junction unmatched. The CDR3 loop is CASGTSVSTDTQYF. The DNA for the CDR3 is TGTGCCAGCGGAACTAGCGTTAGCACAGATACGCAGTATTTT.

This clone was seen more than once but under ten times. The chain couples TRBV4-1 to TRBJ2-5; the D gene is possibly TRBD2 (6 bases). V was pared by 6 bases and J by 2 bases, with 13 bases between. The CDR3 runs 14 residues. Germline CDR1 is MGHRA and CDR2 is YSYEKL. The CDR3 DNA reads as TGCGCCAGCAGTCGCAGACTAGGGCAAGAGACCCAGTACTTC. It encodes CASSRRLGQETQYF.